The clone carrying this T cell receptor (beta chain) was counted a single time. Its antigen remains unknown. The CDR3 loop spans 15 amino acids. The data were produced by immunoSEQ multiplex PCR, yet TCRdb's version contains in-frame clones alone and is incomplete. The table shows nearly 25,000 clones, with 70% to 90% occurring only once. The source of the sample is a study of T cells in localized non-small cell lung cancer. General observations from the study: Those with higher blood T cell density had longer overall survival. Because sequencing included only one region (of the tumor), heterogeneity remains possible.

Sequencing was performed on peripheral blood, taken before any cancer treatment. The rearrangement joins TRBV21-1 to TRBJ1-2. TRBV21-1 is a known pseudogene. This clonotype originated in a male donor at least 60 years old with stage II squamous cell lung carcinoma. CDR3 residues: CALLRGRGANYGYTF. The CDR3 nucleotides read TGTGCCCTACTCAGGGGTAGGGGGGCTAACTATGGCTACACCTTC.